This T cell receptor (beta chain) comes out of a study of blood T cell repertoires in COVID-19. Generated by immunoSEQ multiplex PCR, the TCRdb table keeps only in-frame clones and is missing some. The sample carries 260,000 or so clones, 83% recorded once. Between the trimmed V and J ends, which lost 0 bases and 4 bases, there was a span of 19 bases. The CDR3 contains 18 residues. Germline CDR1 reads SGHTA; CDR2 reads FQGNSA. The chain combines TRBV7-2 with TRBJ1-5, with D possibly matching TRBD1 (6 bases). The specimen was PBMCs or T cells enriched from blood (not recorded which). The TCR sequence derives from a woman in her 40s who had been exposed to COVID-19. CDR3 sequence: CASSLAGRGWEGNQPQHF. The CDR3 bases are TGTGCCAGCAGCTTAGCAGGCAGGGGATGGGAAGGTAATCAGCCCCAGCATTTT.